A selection of T cell receptor beta chains follows, all from one sample in a study of post-analysis software for immune sequencing data. TCRdb re-derived calls from the PCR reads in MiXCR, one entry per CDR3 protein. The top ten clones hold about 8% of a sample with 350,000 to 500,000 distinct CDR3 sequences, approximately 42% of them seen once. The sequenced material came from blood. The receptors originated from a girl between 2 and 10 years old with multiple sclerosis. CDR3s include the opening cysteine and the closing phenylalanine or tryptophan. D genes are given only for firm matches. Not every row has a clone size; where given, it reads once, few, many or a size class.

cdr3_aa cdr3_nt cdr3_length j_call d_call v_call clone_size
CASSSAQQGRKLFF TGTGCCAGCAGCTCCGCGCAGCAGGGGCGAAAACTGTTTTTT 14 TRBJ1-4 NA TRBV7-9 NA
CAIMGTKSTDTQYF TGTGCCATCATGGGGACAAAGAGCACAGATACGCAGTATTTT 14 TRBJ2-3 NA TRBV10-3 NA
CASSLQRLGEQYF TGTGCCAGCAGTTTACAGCGTCTTGGGGAGCAGTACTTC 13 TRBJ2-7 NA TRBV12-3/TRBV12-4 few
CSAPAPGDTEAFF TGCAGTGCCCCGGCCCCGGGGGACACTGAAGCTTTCTTT 13 TRBJ1-1 NA TRBV20-1 NA
CASRPRRTGSNYGYTF TGTGCCAGCAGGCCCAGGAGGACAGGGTCTAACTATGGCTACACCTTC 16 TRBJ1-2 TRBD1 TRBV6-4 NA
CASSQGQVQETQYF TGCGCCAGCAGCCAAGGACAGGTCCAAGAGACCCAGTACTTC 14 TRBJ2-5 TRBD1 TRBV5-1 NA
CASSLGTSRNEQFF TGTGCCAGCAGTTTAGGGACTAGTAGGAATGAGCAGTTCTTC 14 TRBJ2-1 TRBD2 TRBV12-3/TRBV12-4 few
CATVGNTGELFF TGTGCCACCGTGGGGAACACCGGGGAGCTGTTTTTT 12 TRBJ2-2 NA TRBV28 NA
CASRPRGGRANEQFF TGTGCCAGCCGACCCAGGGGCGGGAGGGCTAATGAGCAGTTCTTC 15 TRBJ2-1 TRBD2 TRBV19 NA
CASSEAPGDTQYF TGTGCCAGCAGTGAAGCGCCAGGGGATACGCAGTATTTT 13 TRBJ2-3 NA TRBV2 few
CSASETSYIYEQYF TGCAGTGCTAGTGAGACTAGCTACATCTACGAGCAGTACTTC 14 TRBJ2-7 TRBD2 TRBV20-1 NA
CSVEVSSGRIGEQYF TGCAGCGTTGAAGTGTCTAGCGGGAGGATTGGCGAGCAGTACTTC 15 TRBJ2-7 TRBD2 TRBV29-1 few
CASSLEGIETQYF TGTGCCAGCAGCTTGGAGGGTATAGAGACCCAGTACTTC 13 TRBJ2-5 NA TRBV5-6 NA
CASSYTRFSGANVLTF TGTGCCAGCAGTTACACGAGGTTCTCTGGGGCCAACGTCCTGACTTTC 16 TRBJ2-6 NA TRBV6-6 NA
CASSSPGDRANTEAFF TGTGCCAGCAGTTCCCCGGGTGACAGGGCGAACACTGAAGCTTTCTTT 16 TRBJ1-1 TRBD1 TRBV28 NA
CASRPRTSKNIQYF TGTGCCAGCCGACCCCGGACCTCCAAAAACATTCAGTACTTC 14 TRBJ2-4 NA TRBV7-2 NA
CASSPSKVKQFF TGTGCCAGCAGCCCCAGCAAGGTTAAACAGTTCTTC 12 TRBJ2-1 NA TRBV7-6 NA
CASSANRGEETQYF TGCGCCAGCAGTGCAAACAGGGGCGAAGAGACCCAGTACTTC 14 TRBJ2-5 TRBD1 TRBV10-1 NA
CAINSPNYNEQFF TGTGCCATCAATTCCCCTAATTACAATGAGCAGTTCTTC 13 TRBJ2-1 NA TRBV10-3 NA
CSAREQGIEAFF TGCAGTGCTAGAGAACAGGGGATTGAAGCTTTCTTT 12 TRBJ1-1 TRBD1 TRBV20-1 NA
CATSRQTLANEKLFF TGTGCCACCTCACGGCAGACCTTGGCTAATGAAAAACTGTTTTTT 15 TRBJ1-4 NA TRBV5-4 NA
CSVDGTGGYEQYF TGCAGCGTTGATGGGACAGGAGGCTACGAGCAGTACTTC 13 TRBJ2-7 TRBD1 TRBV29-1 NA
CASSPRVAGNVYEQYF TGTGCCAGCAGCCCGAGGGTTGCAGGGAACGTCTACGAGCAGTACTTC 16 TRBJ2-7 NA TRBV7-9 NA
CASRRQGGNQPQHF TGTGCCAGCAGGCGTCAGGGGGGCAATCAGCCCCAGCATTTT 14 TRBJ1-5 TRBD1 TRBV28 NA
CSAGGLANHEQYF TGCAGCGCAGGGGGGCTAGCAAACCACGAGCAGTACTTC 13 TRBJ2-7 NA TRBV29-1 NA
CASSALGRDFSYNEQFF TGTGCCAGCAGCGCACTAGGGCGGGACTTCTCCTACAATGAGCAGTTCTTC 17 TRBJ2-1 NA TRBV9 many
CSATEAFF TGCAGTGCGACTGAAGCTTTCTTT 8 TRBJ1-1 NA TRBV20-1 NA
CASSWAPGLGTEQYF TGCGCCAGCAGCTGGGCACCGGGACTAGGGACGGAGCAGTACTTC 15 TRBJ2-7 TRBD2 TRBV5-1 NA
CASSSSGAVSYNEQFF TGCGCCAGCAGCTCTAGCGGGGCGGTCTCCTACAATGAGCAGTTCTTC 16 TRBJ2-1 TRBD2 TRBV5-1 NA
CASSSTGEGYEQYF TGTGCCAGCAGCTCGACAGGGGAGGGCTACGAGCAGTACTTC 14 TRBJ2-7 NA TRBV16 NA
CASSLGHYSNQPQHF TGTGCCAGCAGCCTGGGACATTATAGCAATCAGCCCCAGCATTTT 15 TRBJ1-5 NA TRBV3-1 NA
CASSPNRHSRNTIYF TGTGCCAGCAGTCCCAACAGGCACTCTCGAAACACCATATATTTT 15 TRBJ1-3 NA TRBV12-3/TRBV12-4 NA
CVSSLGGLRDDTQYF TGTGTCAGCAGCTTGGGCGGGCTCAGGGACGATACGCAGTATTTT 15 TRBJ2-3 NA TRBV5-4 few
CASSYGGGGTYEQYF TGTGCCAGCAGTTACGGCGGGGGGGGGACCTACGAGCAGTACTTC 15 TRBJ2-7 TRBD2 TRBV6-5 NA
CSVAAGGIAGELFF TGCAGCGTTGCGGCAGGGGGCATAGCCGGGGAGCTGTTTTTT 14 TRBJ2-2 TRBD1 TRBV29-1 NA
CASRTGPYEQYF TGTGCCAGCCGGACAGGGCCCTACGAGCAGTACTTC 12 TRBJ2-7 TRBD1 TRBV28 NA
CASNRPGGAYEQYF TGTGCCAGCAACAGACCGGGGGGCGCCTACGAGCAGTACTTC 14 TRBJ2-7 NA TRBV7-2 NA
CASSDFWGNGQFF TGTGCCAGCAGTGATTTTTGGGGCAACGGGCAGTTCTTC 13 TRBJ2-1 NA TRBV2 NA
CASSEVQGTVYGYTF TGTGCCAGCAGTGAGGTTCAAGGGACAGTCTATGGCTACACCTTC 15 TRBJ1-2 TRBD1 TRBV6-1 few
CASSSSRPGQLEQYF TGCGCCAGCAGCTCGTCAAGGCCGGGACAACTCGAGCAGTACTTC 15 TRBJ2-7 NA TRBV5-1 NA
CASSSRRRTLNYGYTF TGTGCCAGCAGTTCACGTCGACGGACTCTTAACTATGGCTACACCTTC 16 TRBJ1-2 NA TRBV12-3/TRBV12-4 few
CASSPGPPFSTSSYEQYF TGTGCCAGCAGTCCGGGACCTCCGTTTTCTACCAGCTCCTACGAGCAGTACTTC 18 TRBJ2-7 NA TRBV5-5 NA
CCAKVPGETQYF TGCTGTGCTAAAGTTCCGGGGGAGACCCAGTACTTC 12 TRBJ2-5 NA TRBV20-1 NA
CASSLMGDGGHTF TGTGCCAGCAGCTTGATGGGGGATGGAGGCCACACCTTC 13 TRBJ1-2 NA TRBV5-6 NA
CSGARGNTEAFF TGCAGCGGTGCACGGGGGAACACTGAAGCTTTCTTT 12 TRBJ1-1 NA TRBV29-1 NA
CASGSSAPGRNSPLHF TGTGCTAGTGGTTCCTCCGCCCCGGGACGTAATTCACCCCTCCACTTT 16 TRBJ1-6 NA TRBV12-5 NA
CASTLGAAPGGAFF TGTGCCAGTACCCTTGGGGCAGCACCGGGGGGAGCTTTCTTT 14 TRBJ1-1 NA TRBV3-1 NA
CSARDRGGLAGKYNEQFF TGCAGTGCTAGAGATCGGGGGGGACTAGCGGGAAAATACAATGAGCAGTTCTTC 18 TRBJ2-1 TRBD2 TRBV20-1 NA
CASSYGTGYDNEQFF TGTGCTAGCAGCTACGGGACAGGGTATGACAATGAGCAGTTCTTC 15 TRBJ2-1 TRBD1 TRBV7-7 few
CASTRSGTGGITQYF TGTGCCAGCACCCGAAGCGGGACAGGGGGAATTACGCAGTATTTT 15 TRBJ2-3 TRBD1 TRBV27 NA